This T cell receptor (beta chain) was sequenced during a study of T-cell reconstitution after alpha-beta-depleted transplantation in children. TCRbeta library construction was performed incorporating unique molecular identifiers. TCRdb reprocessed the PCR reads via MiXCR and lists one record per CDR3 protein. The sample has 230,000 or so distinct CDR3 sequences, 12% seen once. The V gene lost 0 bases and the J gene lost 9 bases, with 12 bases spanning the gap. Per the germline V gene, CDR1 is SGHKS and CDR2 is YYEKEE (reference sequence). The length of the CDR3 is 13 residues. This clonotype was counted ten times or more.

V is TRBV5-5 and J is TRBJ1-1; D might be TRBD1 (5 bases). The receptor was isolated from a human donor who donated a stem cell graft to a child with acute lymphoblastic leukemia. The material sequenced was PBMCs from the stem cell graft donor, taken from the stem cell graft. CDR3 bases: TGTGCCAGCAGCTTGGAGGAGGGGCGGAAAGCTTTCTTT. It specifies CASSLEEGRKAFF.